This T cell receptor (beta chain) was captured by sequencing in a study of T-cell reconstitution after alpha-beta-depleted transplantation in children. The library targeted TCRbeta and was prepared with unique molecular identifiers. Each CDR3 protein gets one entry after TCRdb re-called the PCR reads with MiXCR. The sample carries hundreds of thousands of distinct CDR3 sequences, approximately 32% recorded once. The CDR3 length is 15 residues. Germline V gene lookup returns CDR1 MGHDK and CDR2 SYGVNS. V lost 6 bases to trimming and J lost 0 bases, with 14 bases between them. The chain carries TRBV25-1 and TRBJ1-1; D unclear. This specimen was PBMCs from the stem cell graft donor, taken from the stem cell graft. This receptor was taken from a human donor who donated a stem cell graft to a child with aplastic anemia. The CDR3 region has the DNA TGTGCCAGCAGCCGAACAGCTATAATGAACACTGAAGCTTTCTTT. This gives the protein CASSRTAIMNTEAFF. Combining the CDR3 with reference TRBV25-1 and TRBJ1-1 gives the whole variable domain EADIYQTPRYLVIGTGKKITLECSQTMGHDKMYWYQQDPGMELHLIHYSYGVNSTEKGDLSSESTVSRIRTEHFPLTLESARPSHTSQYLCASSRTAIMNTEAFFGQGTRLTVV.